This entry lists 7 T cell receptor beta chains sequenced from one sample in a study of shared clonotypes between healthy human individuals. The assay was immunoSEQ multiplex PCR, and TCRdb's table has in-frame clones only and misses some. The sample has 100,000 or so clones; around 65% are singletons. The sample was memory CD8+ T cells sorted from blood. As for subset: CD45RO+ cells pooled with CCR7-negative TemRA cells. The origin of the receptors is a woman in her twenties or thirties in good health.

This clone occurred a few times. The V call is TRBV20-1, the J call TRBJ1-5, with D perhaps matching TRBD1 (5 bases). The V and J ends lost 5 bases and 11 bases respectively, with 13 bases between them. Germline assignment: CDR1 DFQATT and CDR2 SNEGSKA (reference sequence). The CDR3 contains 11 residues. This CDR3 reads CSAVQGPTQHF. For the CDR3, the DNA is TGCAGTGCTGTGCAGGGTCCGACCCAGCATTTT.

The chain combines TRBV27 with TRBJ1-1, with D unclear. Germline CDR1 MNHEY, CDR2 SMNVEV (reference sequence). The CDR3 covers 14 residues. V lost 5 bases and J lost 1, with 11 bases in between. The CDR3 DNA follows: TGTGCCAGCAGTCCGAGATGGGGGAACACTGAAGCTTTCTTT. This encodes CASSPRWGNTEAFF.

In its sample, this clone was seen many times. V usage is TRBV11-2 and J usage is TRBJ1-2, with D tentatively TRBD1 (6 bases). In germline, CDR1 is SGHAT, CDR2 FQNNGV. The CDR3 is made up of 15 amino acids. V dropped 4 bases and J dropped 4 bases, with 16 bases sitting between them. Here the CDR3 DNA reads TGTGCCAGCAGCTATGGGGGTGGGGGCCTCTATGGCTACACCTTC. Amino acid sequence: CASSYGGGGLYGYTF.

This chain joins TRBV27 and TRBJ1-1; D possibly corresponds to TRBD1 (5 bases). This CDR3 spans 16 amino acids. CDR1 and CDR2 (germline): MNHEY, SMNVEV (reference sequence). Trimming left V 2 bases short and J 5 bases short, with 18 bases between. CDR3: CASSLQGRGWGTEAFF. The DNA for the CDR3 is TGTGCCAGCAGTTTACAGGGCCGAGGATGGGGGACTGAAGCTTTCTTT.

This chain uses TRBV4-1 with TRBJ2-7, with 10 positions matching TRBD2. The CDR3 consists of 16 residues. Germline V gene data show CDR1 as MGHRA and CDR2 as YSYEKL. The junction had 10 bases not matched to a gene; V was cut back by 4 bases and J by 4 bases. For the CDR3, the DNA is TGCGCCAGCAGCCCTCAAGGGACTAGCGAGAGATACGAGCAGTACTTC. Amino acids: CASSPQGTSERYEQYF.

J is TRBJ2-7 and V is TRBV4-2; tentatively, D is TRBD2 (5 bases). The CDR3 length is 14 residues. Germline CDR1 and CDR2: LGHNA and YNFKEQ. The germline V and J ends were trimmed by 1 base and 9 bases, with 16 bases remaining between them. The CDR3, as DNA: TGTGCCAGCAGCCAAGGGGAGACATCCAGAGGGCAGTACTTC. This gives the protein CASSQGETSRGQYF.

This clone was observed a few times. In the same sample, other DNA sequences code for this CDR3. The CDR3 region is CASSVGGSGETQYF. CDR3 nucleotide sequence: TGTGCCAGCAGCGTAGGAGGCAGCGGGGAGACCCAGTACTTC. The V call is TRBV9, the J call TRBJ2-5; maybe TRBD2 (6 bases). Trimming left V 0 bases short and J 5 bases short, with 11 bases between. Per germline, CDR1 SGDLS and CDR2 YYNGEE. The CDR3 consists of 14 residues. Based on the CDR3 plus reference TRBV9 and TRBJ2-5, the full variable domain is DSGVTQTPKHLITATGQRVTLRCSPRSGDLSVYWYQQSLDQGLQFLIQYYNGEERAKGNILERFSAQQFPDLHSELNLSSLELGDSALYFCASSVGGSGETQYFGPGTRLLVL.